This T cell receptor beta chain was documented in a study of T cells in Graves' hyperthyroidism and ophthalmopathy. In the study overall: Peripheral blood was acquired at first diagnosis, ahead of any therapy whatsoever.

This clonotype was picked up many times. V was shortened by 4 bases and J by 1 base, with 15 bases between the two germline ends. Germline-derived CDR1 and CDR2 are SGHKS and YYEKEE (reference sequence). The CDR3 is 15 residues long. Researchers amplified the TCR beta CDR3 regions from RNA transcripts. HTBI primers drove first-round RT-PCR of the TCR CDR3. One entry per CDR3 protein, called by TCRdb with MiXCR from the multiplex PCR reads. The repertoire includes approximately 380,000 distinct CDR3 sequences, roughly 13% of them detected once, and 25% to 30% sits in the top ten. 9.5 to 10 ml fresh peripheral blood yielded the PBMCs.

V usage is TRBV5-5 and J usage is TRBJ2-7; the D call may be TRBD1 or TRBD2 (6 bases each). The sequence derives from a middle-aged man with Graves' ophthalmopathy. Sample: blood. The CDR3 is CASSGGRGGSYEQYF. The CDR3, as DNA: TGTGCCAGCAGCGGGGGGAGAGGGGGATCCTACGAGCAGTACTTC. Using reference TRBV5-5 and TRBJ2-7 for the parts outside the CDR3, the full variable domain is DAGVTQSPTHLIKTRGQQVTLRCSPISGHKSVSWYQQVLGQGPQFIFQYYEKEERGRGNFPDRFSARQFPNYSSELNVNALLLGDSALYLCASSGGRGGSYEQYFGPGTRLTVT.